This TCR beta chain appears in the sequencing data of a study of identical twins listed by TCRdb under 2016. Study-level background: To test whether fetal clonotypes persist, this study deep-sequenced TCR alpha and beta repertoires from monozygotic twins, from unrelated adults of various ages, and from cord blood. To rule out contamination, replicate twin experiments were performed at different times with different library preparation protocols. Beyond this particular receptor, the publication reports: In monozygotic twins, recombination models systematically underestimated out-of-frame TCR alpha sharing, but the models matched the sharing seen between unrelated individuals. Zero-insertion analyses could be partly confounded by invariant T cells such as MAIT and iNKT, although diverse VJ usage argued against such confounding for most clonotypes. Abundant cord blood beta clonotypes carried fewer insertions; young adult naive repertoires showed a weaker similar trend, while memory repertoires showed none. Out-of-frame TCR alpha sequences shared between twins showed an excess of low generation-probability sequences compared with coincidental sharing between unrelated individuals. Conclusions relied on cross-sectional statistical analysis, since the same donors could not be followed over many years. A weaker excess of twin sharing was found in beta out-of-frame sequences because the signal-to-noise ratio was lowered by fewer shared sequences.

Every donor in the study was a healthy Caucasian. Three pairs of female monozygotic twins, all aged about 18 to 29 years, made up the twin cohort. Peripheral blood mononuclear cells were used as the source from which RNA for TCR libraries was isolated. This clonotype showed up just a few times. Which antigen it targets is not known. Per-base quality was not reported, and no clone a single base away is much larger than it. From a lookup of the germline V gene (reference sequence), CDR1 and CDR2 are DFQATT and SNEGSKA. Reading from cysteine to phenylalanine, the CDR3 counts 13 amino acids. The kept DNA is CDR3 alone, 39 bases in frame from the first base. V and J are truncated by 4 bases and 2 bases respectively, leaving an intervening sequence of 12 bases. Library construction relied on 5' RACE. Sequencing instrument: Illumina HiSeq 2000. A universal primer binding site was added through template switching, and the final cDNA carried a unique molecular identifier so that TCR cDNA molecules could be counted accurately. First-strand cDNA for TCR alpha and beta chains was synthesized from specific primers in the conserved constant-segment region. To control for contamination, every cDNA library carried two barcodes: a SMART-Mk sample barcode plus Illumina barcodes. TruSeq adapter sequences, together with Illumina sample barcodes, were added in two successive PCR steps. Sequencing of the TCR alpha and beta cDNA libraries was done on the Illumina HiSeq platform using custom primers. As for how the authors treated the data: MiGEC was used to process raw reads and extract unique molecular identifiers, and MiXCR was used to find CDR3 positions. For each individual, recombination models were inferred using an EM algorithm with the repgenHMM and IGoR tools. Shared clonotype analysis was performed with the tcR package in R, normalizing sharing by the product of cloneset sizes. Out-of-frame nonproductive sequences were analyzed to study raw recombination free of thymic and clonal selection effects. The public reads were reanalyzed by TCRdb: fastp trimming at Q25, MiXCR alignment, in-frame beta chains only. Each entry is one CDR3 protein sequence, shown with its most common DNA and genes. TCRdb, not the original authors, processed these V and J calls. The sample data list roughly 720,000 distinct CDR3 sequences, and about 20% of these were observed just once. Around 13% of the sample is held by the ten biggest clonotypes.

A further study also used this sample, focusing on T cells expressing NK-cell markers. The second paper states: About eight donors provided sorted CD3+CD56+NKG2C+, CD3+CD56+NKG2C- and CD3+CD56-NKG2C+ T-cell subsets, whose TCR beta-chain repertoires were profiled. Among the eight sequenced donors, seven were HCMV-seropositive and one was HCMV-seronegative. To restrict sorting to alphabetaTCR-expressing T cells, an anti-gammadeltaTCR antibody was added in several experiments. In 5 to 7 donors, the dominant CD3+CD56+NKG2C+ clonotypes ranked among the top 10 CD8+ clonotypes, making up roughly 1.0-7.0% of CD8+ T cells. Those dominant clonotypes were again the most abundant among CD3+CD56-NKG2C+ cells in a few donors, at about 28.3-65%. Whether the expanded NKG2C-expressing T cell clones were specific for HCMV antigens remained unclear. Randomly selected healthy volunteers, three men and five women, were used as the eight sequenced donors. To determine HCMV serostatus, a commercial ELISA kit was used to detect HCMV-specific IgG in serum. For over five donors, bulk peripheral blood T-cell repertoires were additionally sequenced from unsorted PBMC. Reads were demultiplexed and grouped by UMI with MIGEC, and clonotypes were assembled and quantified with MiTCR. To exclude erroneous sequences, any TCR cDNA sequence not supported by at least two reads was discarded. The tcR package was used for downstream repertoire analysis, and clonotypes were matched across fractions by CDR3 nucleotide sequence plus V segment. Antigen specificity was annotated against VDJdb with VDJmatch, allowing one amino acid substitution in CDR3.

Recombination connected TRBV20-1 to TRBJ2-7, with the D gene too uncertain to name. The sequence was obtained from a woman aged 18-29 years in good health. Sequencing was performed on PBMCs. The DNA sequence is TGCAGTGCTATAGACCAGTCGGCCTACGAGCAGTACTTC. It translates to CSAIDQSAYEQYF.